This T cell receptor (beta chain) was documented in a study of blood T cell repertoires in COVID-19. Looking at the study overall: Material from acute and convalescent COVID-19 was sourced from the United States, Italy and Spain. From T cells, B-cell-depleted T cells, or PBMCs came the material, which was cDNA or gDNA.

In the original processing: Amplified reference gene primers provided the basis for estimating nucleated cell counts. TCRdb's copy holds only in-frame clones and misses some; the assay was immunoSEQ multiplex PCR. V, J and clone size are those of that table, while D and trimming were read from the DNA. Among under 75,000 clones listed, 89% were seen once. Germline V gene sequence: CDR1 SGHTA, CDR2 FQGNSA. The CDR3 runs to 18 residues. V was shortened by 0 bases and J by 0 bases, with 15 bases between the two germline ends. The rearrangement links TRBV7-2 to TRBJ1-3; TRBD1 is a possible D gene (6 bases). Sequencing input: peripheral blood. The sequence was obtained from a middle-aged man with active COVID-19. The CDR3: CASSLALQGFYSGNTIYF. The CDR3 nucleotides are TGTGCCAGCAGCTTAGCCCTCCAGGGGTTTTACTCTGGAAACACCATATATTTT. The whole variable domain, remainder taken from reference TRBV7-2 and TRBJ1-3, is GAGVSQSPSNKVTEKGKDVELRCDPISGHTALYWYRQSLGQGLEFLIYFQGNSAPDKSGLPSDRFSAERTGGSVSTLTIQRTQQEDSAVYLCASSLALQGFYSGNTIYFGEGSWLTVV.